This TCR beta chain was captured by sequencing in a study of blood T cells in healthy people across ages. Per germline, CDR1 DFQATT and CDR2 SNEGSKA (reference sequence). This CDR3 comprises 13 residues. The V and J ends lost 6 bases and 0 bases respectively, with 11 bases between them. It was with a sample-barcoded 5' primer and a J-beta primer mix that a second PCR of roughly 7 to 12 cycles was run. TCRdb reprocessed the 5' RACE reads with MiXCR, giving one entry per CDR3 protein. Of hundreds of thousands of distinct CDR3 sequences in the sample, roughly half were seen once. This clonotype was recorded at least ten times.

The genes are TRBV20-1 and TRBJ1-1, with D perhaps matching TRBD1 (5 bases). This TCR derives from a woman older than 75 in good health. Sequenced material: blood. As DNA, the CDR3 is TGCAGTGCAGTAGGGGCAATGAACACTGAAGCTTTCTTT. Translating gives CSAVGAMNTEAFF.